The T cell receptor (beta chain) described here comes from a study of beta chain features in type 1 diabetes. Concerning this clone itself: Other DNA sequences from this sample encode an identical CDR3 as well.

The sequenced template was cDNA made from the entire isolated RNA. Clones were sequenced by immunoSEQ multiplex PCR, and TCRdb holds only the in-frame ones, with some missing. There are 250,000 or so clones in the sample; roughly 30% occur only once, and approximately 4% lies in the top ten. The CDR3 contains 12 residues. Trimming left V 0 bases short and J 7 bases short, with 4 bases between. The V gene's germline CDR1 is SGDLS and CDR2 YYNGEE. Sample: central memory CD4+ T cells from blood. The sequence was collected from a man aged 30 to 39 in good health. The chain uses TRBV9 and TRBJ2-2; unclear D gene. CDR3 DNA sequence: TGTGCCAGCAGCGTAGTGAGCGGGGAGCTGTTTTTT. Its translation: CASSVVSGELFF.